These T cell receptor beta chains were read from a single sample in a study of T cells in Graves' hyperthyroidism and ophthalmopathy. Each CDR3 protein is one row after TCRdb ran MiXCR on the multiplex PCR reads. The sample lists 200,000 to 250,000 distinct CDR3 sequences; about a sixth were seen once. The sample was blood. The receptors here all came from a woman between 18 and 29 years old with Graves' ophthalmopathy. CDR3s include the opening cysteine and the closing phenylalanine or tryptophan. Fields, in order: clone size, J gene, V gene, D gene, CDR3 protein, CDR3 DNA. D genes are given only for firm matches. For some rows the clone size is stated as once, few or many, or as a class when expanded; others skip it.

abundance: few; j_gene: TRBJ2-5; v_gene: TRBV12-5; d_gene: NA; CDR3aa: CASGLVSGEETQYF; CDR3nt: TGTGCTAGTGGTTTGGTATCAGGGGAGGAGACCCAGTACTTC
abundance: many; j_gene: TRBJ1-3; v_gene: TRBV28; d_gene: TRBD1; CDR3aa: CASSLTTGGNTIYF; CDR3nt: TGTGCCAGCAGTTTGACGACAGGGGGAAACACCATATATTTT
abundance: many; j_gene: TRBJ1-4; v_gene: TRBV28; d_gene: NA; CDR3aa: CASSLLPGLNNEKLFF; CDR3nt: TGTGCCAGCAGTTTATTGCCGGGACTGAATAATGAAAAACTGTTTTTT
abundance: NA; j_gene: TRBJ2-1; v_gene: TRBV18; d_gene: TRBD2; CDR3aa: CASSSTSGSPNEQFF; CDR3nt: TGTGCCAGCTCATCAACTAGCGGGAGTCCCAATGAGCAGTTCTTC
abundance: NA; j_gene: TRBJ2-3; v_gene: TRBV20-1; d_gene: TRBD2; CDR3aa: CSARVAGGGADTQYF; CDR3nt: TGCAGTGCTAGAGTTGCGGGAGGAGGCGCAGATACGCAGTATTTT
abundance: NA; j_gene: TRBJ2-5; v_gene: TRBV20-1; d_gene: TRBD2; CDR3aa: CSARVGSGRVEEAQYF; CDR3nt: TGCAGTGCTAGAGTTGGTAGCGGGAGGGTTGAAGAGGCCCAGTACTTC
abundance: few; j_gene: TRBJ1-1; v_gene: TRBV20-1; d_gene: TRBD1; CDR3aa: CSARLTGGDTEAFF; CDR3nt: TGCAGTGCTAGATTGACAGGGGGGGACACTGAAGCTTTCTTT
abundance: NA; j_gene: TRBJ1-1; v_gene: TRBV29-1; d_gene: NA; CDR3aa: CSVGRGNTEAFF; CDR3nt: TGCAGCGTTGGGCGGGGGAACACTGAAGCTTTCTTT
abundance: many; j_gene: TRBJ1-1; v_gene: TRBV27; d_gene: NA; CDR3aa: CASSLRFSGQMNTEAFF; CDR3nt: TGTGCCAGCAGTTTAAGGTTTTCAGGGCAGATGAACACTGAAGCTTTCTTT
abundance: many; j_gene: TRBJ1-2; v_gene: TRBV15; d_gene: TRBD1; CDR3aa: CATSRSGQGRGYTF; CDR3nt: TGTGCCACCAGCAGATCCGGACAGGGCCGGGGCTACACCTTC
abundance: many; j_gene: TRBJ2-1; v_gene: TRBV9; d_gene: TRBD2; CDR3aa: CASSVGLAAYNEQFF; CDR3nt: TGTGCCAGCAGCGTAGGGCTAGCGGCTTACAATGAGCAGTTCTTC
abundance: many; j_gene: TRBJ1-1; v_gene: TRBV18; d_gene: NA; CDR3aa: CASSPEARVPNTEAFF; CDR3nt: TGTGCCAGCTCACCCGAGGCAAGGGTGCCGAACACTGAAGCTTTCTTT
abundance: NA; j_gene: TRBJ1-5; v_gene: TRBV6-9; d_gene: TRBD1; CDR3aa: CASSYYGTGGAGPQHF; CDR3nt: TGTGCCAGCAGTTACTACGGGACAGGGGGGGCTGGGCCCCAGCATTTT
abundance: many; j_gene: TRBJ2-1; v_gene: TRBV24-1; d_gene: NA; CDR3aa: CATSAPRGSWDEQFF; CDR3nt: TGTGCCACCAGTGCCCCCCGCGGTAGCTGGGATGAGCAGTTCTTC
abundance: many; j_gene: TRBJ1-2; v_gene: TRBV7-8; d_gene: NA; CDR3aa: CASSLGSGSYGYTF; CDR3nt: TGTGCCAGCAGCTTAGGCTCAGGGAGCTATGGCTACACCTTC
abundance: many; j_gene: TRBJ2-1; v_gene: TRBV10-2; d_gene: TRBD2; CDR3aa: CASSRTSGSNEQFF; CDR3nt: TGCGCCAGCAGTAGGACTAGCGGGAGTAATGAGCAGTTCTTC
abundance: many; j_gene: TRBJ2-6; v_gene: TRBV11-2; d_gene: NA; CDR3aa: CASSLTGSGANVLTF; CDR3nt: TGTGCCAGCAGCTTAACAGGGTCTGGGGCCAACGTCCTGACTTTC
abundance: many; j_gene: TRBJ2-3; v_gene: TRBV19; d_gene: NA; CDR3aa: CASSMTGGAQYF; CDR3nt: TGTGCCAGTAGTATGACAGGAGGTGCGCAGTATTTT
abundance: many; j_gene: TRBJ1-2; v_gene: TRBV24-1; d_gene: NA; CDR3aa: CATSLAEDGYTF; CDR3nt: TGTGCCACCAGTTTGGCCGAGGATGGCTACACCTTC
abundance: many; j_gene: TRBJ1-2; v_gene: TRBV6-1; d_gene: NA; CDR3aa: CASSSQGRNYGYTF; CDR3nt: TGTGCCAGCAGTTCCCAGGGCCGCAACTATGGCTACACCTTC
abundance: many; j_gene: TRBJ2-3; v_gene: TRBV20-1; d_gene: TRBD1; CDR3aa: CSAEGQGSLDTQYF; CDR3nt: TGCAGTGCGGAGGGACAGGGGTCGTTGGATACGCAGTATTTT
abundance: many; j_gene: TRBJ1-1; v_gene: TRBV14; d_gene: TRBD1; CDR3aa: CASSQYRGTEAFF; CDR3nt: TGTGCCAGCAGCCAGTACAGGGGGACTGAAGCTTTCTTT
abundance: many; j_gene: TRBJ2-7; v_gene: TRBV11-2; d_gene: NA; CDR3aa: CASSLGKGIYYEQYF; CDR3nt: TGTGCCAGCAGCCTGGGAAAGGGGATTTATTACGAGCAGTACTTC
abundance: many; j_gene: TRBJ2-7; v_gene: TRBV10-3; d_gene: NA; CDR3aa: CAISEGQPYEQYF; CDR3nt: TGTGCCATCAGTGAGGGACAGCCCTACGAGCAGTACTTC
abundance: many; j_gene: TRBJ2-7; v_gene: TRBV11-2; d_gene: TRBD2; CDR3aa: CASSKNGAGEFEQYF; CDR3nt: TGTGCCAGCAGCAAAAACGGAGCGGGAGAATTCGAGCAGTACTTC
abundance: many; j_gene: TRBJ2-5; v_gene: TRBV2; d_gene: TRBD1; CDR3aa: CASRAGTGEETQYF; CDR3nt: TGTGCCAGCAGGGCCGGGACAGGCGAAGAGACCCAGTACTTC
abundance: many; j_gene: TRBJ1-1; v_gene: TRBV6-2/TRBV6-3; d_gene: NA; CDR3aa: CASSVPGRLNTEAFF; CDR3nt: TGTGCCAGCAGCGTACCGGGACGCTTGAACACTGAAGCTTTCTTT
abundance: many; j_gene: TRBJ1-2; v_gene: TRBV5-8; d_gene: TRBD1; CDR3aa: CASSLSRDRGGGYTF; CDR3nt: TGTGCCAGCAGCTTGTCACGGGACAGGGGGGGTGGCTACACCTTC
abundance: many; j_gene: TRBJ2-2; v_gene: TRBV12-3/TRBV12-4; d_gene: TRBD2; CDR3aa: CASKGGADTGELFF; CDR3nt: TGTGCCAGCAAGGGAGGGGCGGACACCGGGGAGCTGTTTTTT
abundance: NA; j_gene: TRBJ1-3; v_gene: TRBV9; d_gene: NA; CDR3aa: CASSAPGKAGNTIYF; CDR3nt: TGTGCCAGCAGCGCCCCAGGGAAGGCTGGAAACACCATATATTTT
abundance: few; j_gene: TRBJ2-7; v_gene: TRBV20-1; d_gene: TRBD1; CDR3aa: CSAQRGLYYEQYF; CDR3nt: TGCAGTGCACAAAGGGGGCTTTACTACGAGCAGTACTTC
abundance: NA; j_gene: TRBJ1-3; v_gene: TRBV6-1; d_gene: NA; CDR3aa: CASSTAYSRNTIYF; CDR3nt: TGTGCCAGCAGTACAGCCTACTCTAGAAACACCATATATTTT
abundance: NA; j_gene: TRBJ1-2; v_gene: TRBV5-1; d_gene: TRBD1; CDR3aa: CASSPGQGDCGYTF; CDR3nt: TGCGCCAGCAGCCCGGGACAGGGGGATTGTGGCTACACCTTC
abundance: many; j_gene: TRBJ2-1; v_gene: TRBV9; d_gene: TRBD2; CDR3aa: CASSVGTSGSHEQFF; CDR3nt: TGTGCCAGCAGCGTAGGAACTAGCGGGAGTCATGAGCAGTTCTTC
abundance: many; j_gene: TRBJ1-5; v_gene: TRBV7-2; d_gene: NA; CDR3aa: CASSFMGDQPQHF; CDR3nt: TGTGCCAGCAGCTTCATGGGGGATCAGCCCCAGCATTTT
abundance: many; j_gene: TRBJ2-3; v_gene: TRBV11-1; d_gene: NA; CDR3aa: CASGARDGPHLADTQYF; CDR3nt: TGTGCCAGCGGCGCTCGGGACGGGCCCCATCTTGCAGATACGCAGTATTTT
abundance: NA; j_gene: TRBJ2-7; v_gene: TRBV12-3/TRBV12-4; d_gene: TRBD2; CDR3aa: CASTKGTSGAAYEQYF; CDR3nt: TGTGCCAGCACGAAAGGGACTAGCGGGGCAGCCTACGAGCAGTACTTC
abundance: many; j_gene: TRBJ2-1; v_gene: TRBV6-1; d_gene: NA; CDR3aa: CASSEVRVNEQFF; CDR3nt: TGTGCCAGCAGTGAAGTAAGAGTCAATGAGCAGTTCTTC
abundance: many; j_gene: TRBJ2-5; v_gene: TRBV14; d_gene: NA; CDR3aa: CASSQALKTQYF; CDR3nt: TGTGCCAGCAGCCAAGCCTTGAAGACCCAGTACTTC
abundance: many; j_gene: TRBJ1-5; v_gene: TRBV6-1; d_gene: TRBD1; CDR3aa: CASIRTGGVDQPQHF; CDR3nt: TGTGCCAGCATTAGGACAGGGGGAGTCGATCAGCCCCAGCATTTT
abundance: many; j_gene: TRBJ2-3; v_gene: TRBV5-1; d_gene: TRBD2; CDR3aa: CASSFGGGAKDTQYF; CDR3nt: TGCGCCAGCAGCTTCGGCGGGGGGGCGAAAGATACGCAGTATTTT
abundance: NA; j_gene: TRBJ1-1; v_gene: TRBV28; d_gene: TRBD1; CDR3aa: CASRSQGALNTEAFF; CDR3nt: TGTGCCAGCAGGTCACAGGGGGCTTTGAACACTGAAGCTTTCTTT
abundance: many; j_gene: TRBJ1-2; v_gene: TRBV9; d_gene: NA; CDR3aa: CASSSRGRVWTF; CDR3nt: TGTGCCAGCAGCAGCAGGGGCAGGGTGTGGACCTTC
abundance: many; j_gene: TRBJ2-7; v_gene: TRBV20-1; d_gene: NA; CDR3aa: CSARYRSGYEQYF; CDR3nt: TGCAGTGCTAGGTACAGGTCAGGCTACGAGCAGTACTTC
abundance: many; j_gene: TRBJ1-2; v_gene: TRBV5-1; d_gene: TRBD1; CDR3aa: CASSLEGAGTYYGYTF; CDR3nt: TGCGCCAGCAGCTTGGAGGGGGCCGGGACTTACTATGGCTACACCTTC
abundance: few; j_gene: TRBJ1-1; v_gene: TRBV19; d_gene: NA; CDR3aa: CASSINTYDGEAFF; CDR3nt: TGTGCCAGTAGTATTAATACTTACGACGGTGAAGCTTTCTTT
abundance: many; j_gene: TRBJ2-3; v_gene: TRBV7-9; d_gene: TRBD1; CDR3aa: CASSLVQGGDTQYF; CDR3nt: TGTGCCAGCAGCTTAGTACAGGGGGGCGATACGCAGTATTTT
abundance: many; j_gene: TRBJ2-7; v_gene: TRBV5-1; d_gene: NA; CDR3aa: CASSQDSVAYEQYF; CDR3nt: TGCGCCAGCAGCCAGGATAGCGTAGCCTACGAGCAGTACTTC
abundance: many; j_gene: TRBJ1-2; v_gene: TRBV19; d_gene: NA; CDR3aa: CASMNLYNYGYTF; CDR3nt: TGTGCCAGTATGAACCTGTATAACTATGGCTACACCTTC
abundance: once; j_gene: TRBJ2-4; v_gene: TRBV28; d_gene: TRBD2; CDR3aa: CSSRRSGAKNIQYF; CDR3nt: TGTAGCAGTCGTCGTAGCGGGGCTAAAAACATTCAGTACTTC
abundance: many; j_gene: TRBJ1-3; v_gene: TRBV2; d_gene: NA; CDR3aa: CASTRDSKMRNTIYF; CDR3nt: TGTGCCAGCACTAGGGACTCTAAGATGAGAAACACCATATATTTT
abundance: many; j_gene: TRBJ2-1; v_gene: TRBV4-1; d_gene: NA; CDR3aa: CASSQDGVDRYNEQFF; CDR3nt: TGCGCCAGCAGCCAAGATGGGGTAGATCGTTACAATGAGCAGTTCTTC